A single sample gave rise to the 31 T cell receptor beta chains below, sequenced in a study of T-cell memory formation after mild COVID-19. TCRdb independently ran MiXCR on the 5' RACE reads; one entry per CDR3 protein. The sample yields fewer than 700,000 distinct CDR3 sequences, roughly 18% seen once. The source material was PBMCs or a T cell subset sorted from them (not recorded which). Receptors originate from an adult woman who had mild COVID-19 (a few samples of this study predate the infection). Cell type and time point are not known.

This clonotype was observed many times. The rearrangement links TRBV6-1 to TRBJ1-2; D call uncertain. Trimming cost V 7 bases and J 4 bases, with 10 bases left between them. CDR1 is MNHNS, CDR2 SASEGT, per germline. CDR3 size: 12 residues. The CDR3 nucleotides read TGTGCCAGCACTCCAGGCGGCTATGGCTACACCTTC. Protein sequence: CASTPGGYGYTF.

The chain employs TRBV7-2 and TRBJ2-2; 10 nucleotides align to TRBD2. The V segment lost 4 bases and the J segment 6 bases; nucleotides outside the gene matches: 5. This CDR3 has 15 amino acids. Germline V gene data show CDR1 as SGHTA and CDR2 as FQGNSA. CDR3 sequence (DNA): TGTGCCAGCAGCTCAGCGGGGGGGATCGCCGGGGAGCTGTTTTTT. It specifies CASSSAGGIAGELFF.

This clonotype turned up a few times. The gene calls are TRBV20-1 and TRBJ2-3, with 10 bases matching TRBD1. Unmatched junction bases numbered 3, after V lost 3 bases and J lost 3 bases. In germline, CDR1 is DFQATT, CDR2 SNEGSKA (reference sequence). This CDR3 region has 14 residues. CDR3 in DNA: TGCAGTGCTAGGGGACAGGGGTTGACAGATACGCAGTATTTT. Protein sequence: CSARGQGLTDTQYF.

The chain uses TRBV5-6 and TRBJ2-4, with 7 nucleotides matching TRBD1. CDR3 length equals 16 residues. Losses at the gene ends were 2 bases for V and 8 bases for J; bases not matched to a gene: 13. Per germline, CDR1 SGHDT and CDR2 YYEEEE. CDR3 bases: TGTGCCAGCAGCTTTCTCTCGGGACAGTTAAAGTACATTCAGTACTTC. Translated, it gives CASSFLSGQLKYIQYF.

This clonotype turned up a few times. The chain combines TRBV9 with TRBJ2-2, with D possibly being TRBD1 (5 bases). CDR3 size: 15 residues. Germline V CDR1 and CDR2: SGDLS, YYNGEE. V was shortened by 4 bases and J by 3 bases, with 13 bases between the two germline ends. This CDR3 is CASSPSRGDTGELFF. CDR3 sequence (DNA): TGTGCCAGCAGCCCCTCAAGGGGTGACACCGGGGAGCTGTTTTTT.

The chain carries TRBV24-1 and TRBJ2-1; 11 nucleotides align to TRBD2. Germline CDR1 reads KGHDR; CDR2 reads SFDVKD. The CDR3 sequence is 17 residues long. V was clipped by 4 bases and J by 0 bases; unmatched bases: 4. The CDR3 bases are TGTGCCACCAGTGAAGTAGCGGGGGGGAGCTCCTACAATGAGCAGTTCTTC. Its protein is CATSEVAGGSSYNEQFF.

This clonotype occurred many times. This chain joins TRBV3-1 and TRBJ2-7; 10 bases are a match to TRBD2. The ends lost 4 bases at V and 1 base at J; junction bases unmatched: 1. The CDR3 extends over 14 amino acids. Germline CDR1 LGHDT, CDR2 YNNKEL (reference sequence). Here the CDR3 DNA reads TGTGCCAGCAGCCCTAGCGGGAGTTCCTACGAGCAGTACTTC. This sequence encodes CASSPSGSSYEQYF.

This clonotype was seen a handful of times. The J gene is TRBJ2-5, the V gene TRBV12-3 or TRBV12-4; TRBD1 matches 9 bases. J was trimmed by 3 bases and V by 5 bases; bases with no gene match: 7. The CDR3 extends over 15 amino acids. CDR3 coding DNA: TGTGCCAGCAGTGGGACAGGGAGGAGAGAAGAGACCCAGTACTTC. It codes for CASSGTGRREETQYF.

The sample holds many counts of this clonotype. The chain carries TRBV4-1 and TRBJ2-1; no definite D call. The ends were cut back, 3 bases at V and 1 base at J, with 13 bases in the middle. Germline CDR1 MGHRA, CDR2 YSYEKL. There are 16 residues in the CDR3. The CDR3 loop reads CASSQLDILSYNEQFF. The DNA for the CDR3 is TGCGCCAGCAGCCAGCTCGACATCCTGTCCTACAATGAGCAGTTCTTC.

There are a few counts of this clonotype. CDR3 residues: CASRSLARIRGQSYGYTF. The CDR3 DNA is TGTGCCAGCAGGTCCCTCGCCAGGATAAGGGGGCAATCCTATGGCTACACCTTC. V is TRBV7-2 and J is TRBJ1-2, with TRBD1 identical over 7 bases. CDR3 length: 18 residues. J was trimmed by 4 bases and V by 6 bases; bases with no gene match: 20. Germline V CDR1 and CDR2: SGHTA, FQGNSA.

This sequence joins TRBV12-3 or TRBV12-4 and TRBJ1-1; 7 bases fit TRBD1. J was trimmed by 4 bases and V by 3 bases; bases with no gene match: 8. The CDR3 loop spans 15 amino acids. The CDR3 is CASSFLDRTFTEAFF. The CDR3, as DNA: TGTGCCAGCAGTTTCCTGGACAGGACGTTCACTGAAGCTTTCTTT.

The genes are TRBV3-1 and TRBJ1-6; TRBD1 might be the D (6 bases). CDR1 LGHDT and CDR2 YNNKEL come from the germline V gene (reference sequence). The CDR3 is made up of 14 amino acids. V lost 4 bases and J 3 bases, leaving 7 bases between the germline ends. The CDR3 protein is CASSRQVYNSPLHF. CDR3 DNA sequence: TGTGCCAGCAGCCGACAGGTCTATAATTCACCCCTCCACTTT.

The chain recombines TRBV6-6 with TRBJ1-1, with D perhaps TRBD1 (5 bases). Germline lookup yields CDR1 MNHNY and CDR2 SVGAGI (reference sequence). V lost 0 bases to trimming and J lost 5 bases, with 22 bases between them. CDR3 length equals 18 residues. CDR3 bases: TGTGCCAGCAGTTACTCGTCGGAAGATGGTATGGGGGGGACTGAAGCTTTCTTT. This codes for CASSYSSEDGMGGTEAFF.

The chain carries TRBV12-3 or TRBV12-4 and TRBJ1-1, with 9 bases aligning to TRBD1. J was trimmed by 2 bases and V by 0 bases; bases with no gene match: 10. The CDR3 spans 18 residues. CDR3 residues: CASSLASSRTGVNTEAFF. In DNA, the CDR3 is TGTGCCAGCAGTTTAGCGTCGAGTAGGACAGGGGTAAACACTGAAGCTTTCTTT.

This clonotype was observed a handful of times. CDR3 in DNA: TGTGCCACCAGTCAGACAGGGGATTTTCACGAGCAGTACTTC. It yields the protein CATSQTGDFHEQYF. The J gene is TRBJ2-7, the V gene TRBV24-1; 8 bases line up with TRBD1. The CDR3 covers 14 residues. Trimming took 6 bases from V and 5 from J; bases not matched to a gene: 8. Germline V gene sequence: CDR1 KGHDR, CDR2 SFDVKD.

The rearrangement links TRBV7-3 to TRBJ1-2; no firm D call. The V end lost 3 bases, the J end lost 2 bases, and 13 bases lay between the germline ends. Germline assignment: CDR1 SGHTA and CDR2 FQGTGA. This CDR3 region has 15 residues. The CDR3 nucleotides are TGTGCCAGCAGCTTCAGCAGTGGGTCGAACTATGGCTACACCTTC. Amino acid sequence: CASSFSSGSNYGYTF.

At least ten counts were recorded for this clonotype. The V and J genes are TRBV7-6 and TRBJ2-5; possible D gene TRBD1, 7 bases. The germline V gene encodes CDR1 SGHVS and CDR2 FNYEAQ. The CDR3 is 18 residues long. Trimming left V 4 bases short and J 1 base short, with 22 bases between. The DNA for the CDR3 is TGTGCCAGCAGCTCTCCCGGGGCTGGAGGGGGCGGCCAAGAGACCCAGTACTTC. It is translated as CASSSPGAGGGGQETQYF.

This clonotype appeared a few times. The chain carries TRBV5-5 and TRBJ1-1; D is unresolved. V lost 6 bases to trimming and J lost 1 base, with 10 bases between them. The germline CDR1 and CDR2 sequences are SGHKS and YYEKEE (reference sequence). This CDR3 has 13 amino acids. The CDR3: CASTFGSNTEAFF. In nucleotides, the CDR3 is TGTGCCAGCACCTTCGGCTCGAACACTGAAGCTTTCTTT.

The table lists this clonotype with a few counts. This chain connects TRBV5-1 to TRBJ2-7; TRBD2 is a possible D gene (5 bases). V gave up 0 bases and J gave up 3 bases, with 16 bases separating them. This CDR3 has 16 amino acids. The germline gives CDR1 SGHRS, CDR2 YFSETQ. The CDR3 reads CASSLAAAGRDYEQYF. The DNA of the CDR3 is TGCGCCAGCAGCTTGGCTGCAGCTGGACGGGACTACGAGCAGTACTTC.

This clonotype was counted a few times. The genes are TRBV24-1 and TRBJ1-2; TRBD1 matches 10 bases. Germline assignment: CDR1 KGHDR and CDR2 SFDVKD. Trimming at V came to 9 bases and at J to 7 bases, leaving 4 bases not matched to a gene. This CDR3 is 12 amino acids long. CDR3 sequence (DNA): TGTGCCACCGGACAGGGGGTTGTTGGCTACACCTTC. It specifies CATGQGVVGYTF.

This clonotype was found once. The chain joins TRBV7-6 to TRBJ1-6; the match to TRBD1 covers 7 bases. V shed 3 bases and J 7 bases; nucleotides not matched to a gene: 3. Germline values: CDR1 SGHVS, CDR2 FNYEAQ. The CDR3 extends over 14 amino acids. The CDR3 coding sequence is TGTGCCAGCAGCTTCCAGGGGGTAAATTCACCCCTCCACTTT. This encodes CASSFQGVNSPLHF.

This chain links TRBV6-2 or TRBV6-3 with TRBJ1-5, with 10 bases that match TRBD1. The CDR3 loop spans 17 amino acids. CDR1 MNHEY and CDR2 SVGEGT come from the germline V gene. After removal of 6 bases from V and 4 bases from J, the junction contained 12 bases not matched to a gene. In DNA, the CDR3 is TGTGCCAGCAGCCGAAACCCCTGGACAGGGGGGAATCAGCCCCAGCATTTT. This sequence encodes CASSRNPWTGGNQPQHF.

The gene calls are TRBV5-1 and TRBJ2-7, with D possibly being TRBD2 (5 bases). The CDR3 spans 14 residues. V was cut by 4 bases and J by 3 bases, with 14 bases left in between. Germline CDR1 SGHRS, CDR2 YFSETQ. CDR3 in DNA: TGCGCCAGCAGCCCCGAGGGCCAGAGCTACGAGCAGTACTTC. It specifies CASSPEGQSYEQYF.

This clonotype was counted a few times. The rearrangement links TRBV7-3 to TRBJ2-7, with 8 positions matching TRBD1. Trimming removed 2 bases from V and 2 bases from J; junction bases left unmatched: 5. Germline V gene sequence: CDR1 SGHTA, CDR2 FQGTGA. The CDR3 sequence is 15 residues long. CDR3 region: CASSLLRDRTYEQYF. In nucleotides, the CDR3 is TGTGCCAGCAGCTTACTCCGGGACAGGACCTACGAGCAGTACTTC.

Worth noting for this clonotype: Possible read error: a much larger clone is one base away. The chain recombines TRBV12-3 or TRBV12-4 with TRBJ2-7; D is unclear. This CDR3 spans 13 amino acids. Trimming left V 4 bases short and J 0 bases short, with 7 bases between. CDR3 bases: TGTGCCAGCAGTTACATCAACTCCTACGAGCAGTACTTC. The encoded protein is CASSYINSYEQYF.

This clonotype turned up a few times. CDR3 protein: CASSQVVGMAVGETQYF. The CDR3 coding sequence is TGCGCCAGCAGCCAAGTAGTGGGGATGGCAGTTGGAGAGACCCAGTACTTC. The rearrangement uses TRBV4-1 and TRBJ2-5; D unclear. The CDR3 loop spans 17 amino acids. Deletions cut 1 base from V and 4 bases from J, with 19 bases between. Germline V gives CDR1 MGHRA, CDR2 YSYEKL.

The rearrangement uses TRBV24-1 and TRBJ2-7, with TRBD2 matching 14 bases. The CDR3 totals 15 residues. Germline V gene data show CDR1 as KGHDR and CDR2 as SFDVKD. J was trimmed by 8 bases and V by 4 bases; bases with no gene match: 6. In DNA form, the CDR3 reads TGTGCCACCAGTGACCCGGGACTAGCGGGAGAGCAGCAGTACTTC. Residues: CATSDPGLAGEQQYF.

The chain joins TRBV7-9 to TRBJ2-6; the D gene is possibly TRBD2 (5 bases). The length of the CDR3 is 14 residues. Germline V lookup: CDR1 SEHNR, CDR2 FQNEAQ (reference sequence). V was pared by 7 bases and J by 3 bases, with 10 bases between. CDR3 protein: CASTLGLGANVLTF. DNA of the CDR3: TGTGCCAGCACCCTTGGACTTGGGGCCAACGTCCTGACTTTC.

This clonotype was picked up a small number of times. The chain carries TRBV12-3 or TRBV12-4 and TRBJ2-2, with 7 bases aligning to TRBD2. This CDR3 has 16 residues. Trimming removed 6 bases from V and 4 bases from J; junction bases left unmatched: 11. In DNA, the CDR3 is TGTGCCAGCAGACCCTTGCTAGCGGCCGGCACCGGGGAGCTGTTTTTT. Its protein is CASRPLLAAGTGELFF.

This clonotype showed up just a few times. The chain is built from TRBV10-3 and TRBJ2-2; 7 bases match TRBD2. The V gene's germline CDR1 is ENHRY and CDR2 SYGVKD. V dropped 10 bases and J dropped 0; count of bases not matched to a gene: 5. The CDR3 consists of 14 residues. CDR3 bases: TGTGCCACCTCTAGCGGCGCGAACACCGGGGAGCTGTTTTTT. Amino acids: CATSSGANTGELFF.

This clonotype was counted between two and nine times. The rearrangement joins TRBV5-4 to TRBJ2-1; TRBD2 agrees at 13 bases. V dropped 2 bases and J dropped 7; count of bases not matched to a gene: 6. Looked up from germline, CDR1 is SGHNT and CDR2 is YYREEE (reference sequence). The CDR3 spans 16 residues. The CDR3 sequence: CASSLTSGRAENEQFF. The CDR3 bases are TGTGCCAGCAGCTTAACTAGCGGGAGGGCCGAAAATGAGCAGTTCTTC.